A single sample gave rise to the 27 T cell receptor beta chains below, sequenced in a study of T-cell memory formation after mild COVID-19. TCRdb passed the 5' RACE reads through MiXCR, listing each CDR3 protein once. In the table there are 340,000 or so distinct CDR3 sequences, about an eighth of which are singletons. The sequencing input was PBMCs or a T cell subset sorted from them (not recorded which). These receptors were taken from a man between 18 and 35 years old who had mild COVID-19 (a few samples of this study predate the infection). Cell type and time point are not known.

This CDR3 reads CASSLNSGASYEQYV. Here the CDR3 DNA reads TGTGCCAGCAGCTTGAACTCGGGGGCGTCCTACGAGCAGTACGTC. V is TRBV5-4 and J is TRBJ2-7, with D possibly called TRBD1 or TRBD2 (6 bases each). The CDR3 consists of 15 residues. V shed 1 base and J shed 1 base, with 12 bases lying between them. Per the germline V gene, CDR1 is SGHNT and CDR2 is YYREEE (reference sequence).

The genes are TRBV9 and TRBJ1-1; no firm D call. Trimming took off 3 bases at V and 0 bases at J, with 6 bases between the two ends. Germline assignment: CDR1 SGDLS and CDR2 YYNGEE. This CDR3 has 13 residues. The DNA for the CDR3 is TGTGCCAGCAGCGAGACGGTGAACACTGAAGCTTTCTTT. This sequence encodes CASSETVNTEAFF.

V and J are TRBV20-1 and TRBJ2-5; either TRBD1 or TRBD2 may fit D (5 bases each). Trimming shortened V by 1 base and J by 4 bases, and 22 bases separated the two germline ends. Germline CDR1 DFQATT, CDR2 SNEGSKA (reference sequence). CDR3 length equals 17 residues. The CDR3 sequence is CSARGDLKNARPETQYF. DNA of the CDR3: TGCAGTGCTAGAGGGGACCTTAAGAACGCCCGGCCAGAGACCCAGTACTTC.

The chain combines TRBV18 with TRBJ2-3; D remains unclear. Germline V CDR1 and CDR2: KGHSH, LQKENI. Trimming pared 0 bases from V and 2 bases from J, leaving 6 bases between. The CDR3 sequence is 14 residues long. CDR3 sequence reads: CASSPPSLTDTQYF. CDR3 nucleotide sequence: TGTGCCAGCTCACCACCCAGCCTCACAGATACGCAGTATTTT.

V is TRBV27 and J is TRBJ2-1, with D hard to call. Germline CDR1 reads MNHEY; CDR2 reads SMNVEV (reference sequence). V shed 3 bases and J shed 13 bases, with 13 bases lying between them. The length of the CDR3 is 12 residues. The CDR3 spells CASSFPGVAQFF. The CDR3 region has the DNA TGTGCCAGCAGTTTTCCAGGAGTAGCCCAGTTCTTC.

The V gene is TRBV7-2, the J gene TRBJ2-3; 9 bases match TRBD2. Germline V lookup: CDR1 SGHTA, CDR2 FQGNSA. CDR3 size: 15 residues. V lost 1 base to trimming and J lost 5 bases; unmatched junction nucleotides: 4. The CDR3 here is CASSLGGGVGDTQYF. DNA for the CDR3: TGTGCCAGCAGCTTAGGCGGGGGGGTAGGAGATACGCAGTATTTT.

Ten or more counts support this clonotype. The CDR3 is CACVEGWETQYF. In DNA, the CDR3 is TGTGCCTGCGTTGAGGGTTGGGAGACCCAGTACTTC. The rearrangement links TRBV2 to TRBJ2-5, with D maybe TRBD2 (5 bases). This CDR3 has 12 residues. V was cut by 11 bases and J by 5 bases, with 15 bases left in between. Germline V lookup: CDR1 SNHLY, CDR2 FYNNEI.

This clonotype was detected many times. The chain has TRBV5-1 and TRBJ2-7, with TRBD2 as a possible D gene (6 bases). Germline V gives CDR1 SGHRS, CDR2 YFSETQ. This CDR3 is 13 amino acids long. The V end lost 4 bases, the J end lost 4 bases, and 12 bases lay between the germline ends. Here the CDR3 DNA reads TGCGCCAGCAGCCCTGGAGGGAGTTACGAGCAGTACTTC. As protein: CASSPGGSYEQYF.

This chain uses TRBV20-1 with TRBJ2-5; 8 nucleotides line up with TRBD2. The V and J ends lost 1 base and 1 base, in that order; junction bases with no gene match: 29. In germline, CDR1 is DFQATT, CDR2 SNEGSKA (reference sequence). This CDR3 spans 23 amino acids. Here the CDR3 reads CSARVSGTHREGYAGGPQETQYF. The DNA of the CDR3 is TGCAGTGCTAGAGTATCCGGGACACATCGAGAGGGTTACGCGGGGGGACCCCAAGAGACCCAGTACTTC.

The rearrangement links TRBV29-1 to TRBJ2-3; TRBD2 matches 10 bases. V shed 4 bases, J shed 4 bases, and the junction held 8 bases outside the gene matches. The germline V gene encodes CDR1 SQVTM and CDR2 ANQGSEA. The CDR3 contains 15 residues. The CDR3, as DNA: TGCAGCGTTGTATTAGCGGGGGGCCCGCCAGATACGCAGTATTTT. Its translation: CSVVLAGGPPDTQYF.

The V and J genes are TRBV20-1 and TRBJ1-6, with a weak D call TRBD1 (6 bases). Trimming cost V 6 bases and J 10 bases, with 13 bases left between them. This CDR3 is built from 12 residues. CDR1 is DFQATT, CDR2 SNEGSKA, per germline (reference sequence). CDR3 in amino acids: CSAADRGSPLHF. DNA of the CDR3: TGCAGTGCCGCGGACAGAGGCTCACCCCTCCACTTT.

The chain combines TRBV7-9 with TRBJ1-4; D uncertain. The V and J ends lost 5 bases and 0 bases respectively, with 10 bases between them. Per the germline V gene, CDR1 is SEHNR and CDR2 is FQNEAQ (reference sequence). This CDR3 region has 15 residues. CDR3: CASSDGPATNEKLFF. In DNA form, the CDR3 reads TGTGCCAGCAGCGATGGGCCTGCAACTAATGAAAAACTGTTTTTT.

The rearrangement uses TRBV7-9 and TRBJ2-7; tentative D call: TRBD2 (5 bases). Per the germline V gene, CDR1 is SEHNR and CDR2 is FQNEAQ (reference sequence). V was shortened by 6 bases and J by 7 bases, with 13 bases between the two germline ends. This CDR3 is built from 12 residues. The CDR3 region is CASSSSTGEQYV. Written as DNA, the CDR3 is TGTGCCAGCAGTTCCAGTACGGGGGAGCAGTACGTC.

The J gene is TRBJ2-5, the V gene TRBV5-1; D gene ambiguous. CDR1 and CDR2 (germline): SGHRS, YFSETQ. Trimming shortened V by 2 bases and J by 1 base, and 9 bases separated the two germline ends. The CDR3 contains 14 residues. In nucleotides, the CDR3 is TGCGCCAGCAGCTTCTCAGGTTTCCAAGAGACCCAGTACTTC. Protein: CASSFSGFQETQYF.

At least ten counts were recorded for this clonotype. This chain connects TRBV9 to TRBJ2-1; D possibly corresponds to TRBD2 (7 bases). This CDR3 comprises 16 residues. Trimming took off 0 bases at V and 2 bases at J, with 12 bases between the two ends. Germline loops: CDR1 SGDLS, CDR2 YYNGEE. CDR3 sequence reads: CASSVGGGPAYNEQFF. The CDR3 DNA is TGTGCCAGCAGCGTAGGGGGGGGGCCCGCCTACAATGAGCAGTTCTTC. The entire variable domain, with the rest obtained from reference TRBV9 and TRBJ2-1, is as follows: DSGVTQTPKHLITATGQRVTLRCSPRSGDLSVYWYQQSLDQGLQFLIQYYNGEERAKGNILERFSAQQFPDLHSELNLSSLELGDSALYFCASSVGGGPAYNEQFFGPGTRLTVL.

This clonotype was counted between two and nine times. V usage is TRBV7-8 and J usage is TRBJ1-5; D not resolved. CDR3 length equals 14 residues. Trimming removed 1 base from V and 6 bases from J, with 10 bases in between. CDR1 and CDR2 from the germline V gene are SGHVS and FQNEAQ. CDR3 sequence: CASSLDLISQPQHF. The CDR3 DNA follows: TGTGCCAGCAGCTTAGACCTGATAAGTCAGCCCCAGCATTTT.

This clonotype occurred many times. The gene calls are TRBV5-1 and TRBJ2-3; D possibly corresponds to TRBD2 (5 bases). In germline, CDR1 is SGHRS, CDR2 YFSETQ. This CDR3 has 14 amino acids. V lost 4 bases and J lost 1, with 10 bases in between. The CDR3 loop reads CASSTGIRTDTQYF. The CDR3 coding sequence is TGCGCCAGCAGCACCGGGATCCGCACAGATACGCAGTATTTT. The complete variable domain, with remaining parts taken from reference TRBV5-1 and TRBJ2-3, reads KAGVTQTPRYLIKTRGQQVTLSCSPISGHRSVSWYQQTPGQGLQFLFEYFSETQRNKGNFPGRFSGRQFSNSRSEMNVSTLELGDSALYLCASSTGIRTDTQYFGPGTRLTVL.

A word on this clonotype: A much larger clone sits a single nucleotide away, making a read error possible. This rearrangement joins TRBV2 to TRBJ2-2, with 9 bases matching TRBD2. Germline V gene lookup returns CDR1 SNHLY and CDR2 FYNNEI. The CDR3 loop spans 16 amino acids. The CDR3 sequence is CASSPAGGQNTWELFF. The DNA of the CDR3 is TGTGCCAGCAGCCCAGCGGGGGGCCAGAACACCTGGGAGCTGTTTTTT.

The chain links TRBV29-1 to TRBJ2-3; weak D call: TRBD2 (6 bases). Germline CDR1 reads SQVTM; CDR2 reads ANQGSEA. Trimming removed 7 bases from V and 1 base from J, with 24 bases in between. The CDR3 runs to 17 residues. CDR3 residues: CSAEALAWGGGTDTQYF. The CDR3 DNA follows: TGCAGCGCCGAGGCCCTAGCGTGGGGAGGAGGCACAGATACGCAGTATTTT.

This clonotype has more than one count but fewer than ten. This chain uses TRBV9 with TRBJ2-1; 9 positions agree with TRBD1. CDR1 and CDR2 (germline): SGDLS, YYNGEE. The CDR3 covers 15 residues. V lost 4 bases and J lost 6; bases outside the gene matches: 8. The CDR3 loop is CASSKGQGSGNEQFF. CDR3 DNA: TGTGCCAGCAGCAAGGGACAGGGAAGTGGCAATGAGCAGTTCTTC. The whole variable domain, filled in from reference TRBV9 and TRBJ2-1, reads DSGVTQTPKHLITATGQRVTLRCSPRSGDLSVYWYQQSLDQGLQFLIQYYNGEERAKGNILERFSAQQFPDLHSELNLSSLELGDSALYFCASSKGQGSGNEQFFGPGTRLTVL.

This sequence joins TRBV5-1 and TRBJ2-5; either TRBD1 or TRBD2 may supply D (6 bases each). The CDR3 loop spans 14 amino acids. The V and J ends lost 7 bases and 2 bases respectively, with 15 bases between them. CDR1 is SGHRS, CDR2 YFSETQ, per germline. The CDR3 spells CASGFGGLQETQYF. CDR3 in DNA: TGCGCCAGCGGATTTGGGGGGCTACAAGAGACCCAGTACTTC.

This clonotype has more than one count but fewer than ten. The chain recombines TRBV7-9 with TRBJ2-3; D gene uncertain. The CDR3 totals 12 residues. Germline V CDR1 and CDR2: SEHNR, FQNEAQ (reference sequence). Trimming removed 1 base at V and 6 bases at J, with 5 bases between. The CDR3 is CASSLVQDTQYF. The CDR3 coding sequence is TGTGCCAGCAGCTTAGTCCAGGATACGCAGTATTTT. Complete variable domain (other parts from reference TRBV7-9 and TRBJ2-3): DTGVSQNPRHKITKRGQNVTFRCDPISEHNRLYWYRQTLGQGPEFLTYFQNEAQLEKSRLLSDRFSAERPKGSFSTLEIQRTEQGDSAMYLCASSLVQDTQYFGPGTRLTVL.

The chain joins TRBV15 to TRBJ2-3; D may be TRBD1 or TRBD2 (5 bases each). Looked up from germline, CDR1 is LNHNV and CDR2 is YYDKDF (reference sequence). CDR3 length: 15 amino acids. Trimming took 8 bases from V and 0 from J, leaving 15 bases between them. The CDR3 loop is CATLLGETSTDTQYF. The CDR3 coding sequence is TGTGCCACCCTCCTGGGGGAGACTAGCACAGATACGCAGTATTTT.

This clonotype was seen more than once but under ten times. J is TRBJ1-6 and V is TRBV6-2 or TRBV6-3, with a possible D match to TRBD1 (6 bases). V was pared by 6 bases and J by 8 bases, with 20 bases between. The germline gives CDR1 MNHEY, CDR2 SVGEGT. This CDR3 has 16 amino acids. DNA of the CDR3: TGTGCCAGCAGAGCCCGGGACCATAAGGGGGATTCACCCCTCCACTTT. The encoded protein is CASRARDHKGDSPLHF.

The J gene is TRBJ2-3, the V gene TRBV4-3; 10 nucleotides align to TRBD2. The ends lost 0 bases at V and 6 bases at J; junction bases unmatched: 6. This CDR3 spans 16 amino acids. Germline CDR1 and CDR2: LGHNA and YSLEER. The CDR3 DNA reads TGCGCCAGCAGCCAAGATGTCAGCGGGGGGGTGGATACGCAGTATTTT. It is translated as CASSQDVSGGVDTQYF.

The sample holds a few counts of this clonotype. The rearrangement links TRBV27 to TRBJ2-1, with TRBD2 matching 9 bases. The trim removed 4 bases at V and 6 bases at J, leaving 7 bases unmatched. CDR3 length: 15 amino acids. Germline CDR1 is MNHEY and CDR2 is SMNVEV (reference sequence). In DNA form, the CDR3 reads TGTGCCAGCAGTTGGGTTAGCGGGAGACCCAATGAGCAGTTCTTC. This encodes CASSWVSGRPNEQFF.

This clonotype was counted between two and nine times. CDR3 coding DNA: TGCAGCGTTGAAGATCCTAGCCCCGAGCCAGCTTTCTTT. It specifies CSVEDPSPEPAFF. The chain joins TRBV29-1 to TRBJ1-1; D remains ambiguous. This CDR3 has 13 residues. Germline V CDR1 and CDR2: SQVTM, ANQGSEA. V lost 0 bases to trimming and J lost 10 bases, with 15 bases between them.